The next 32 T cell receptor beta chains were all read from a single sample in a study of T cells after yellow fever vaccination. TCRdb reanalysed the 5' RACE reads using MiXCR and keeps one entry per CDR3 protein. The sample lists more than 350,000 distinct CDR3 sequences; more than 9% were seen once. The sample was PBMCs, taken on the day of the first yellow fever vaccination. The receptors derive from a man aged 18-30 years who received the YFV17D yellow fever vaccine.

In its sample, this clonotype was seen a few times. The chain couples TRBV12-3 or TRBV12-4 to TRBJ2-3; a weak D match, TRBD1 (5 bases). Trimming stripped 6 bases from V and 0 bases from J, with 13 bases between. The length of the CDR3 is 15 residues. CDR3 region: CASSLDRLSTDTQYF. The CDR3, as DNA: TGTGCCAGCAGCCTCGACAGACTTAGCACAGATACGCAGTATTTT.

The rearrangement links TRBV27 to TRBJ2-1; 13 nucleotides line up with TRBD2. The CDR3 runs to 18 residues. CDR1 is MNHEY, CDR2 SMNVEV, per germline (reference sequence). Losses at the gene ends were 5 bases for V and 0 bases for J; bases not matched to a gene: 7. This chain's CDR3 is CASSLKTSGGPSYNEQFF. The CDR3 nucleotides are TGTGCCAGCAGTCTAAAGACTAGCGGGGGGCCCTCCTACAATGAGCAGTTCTTC.

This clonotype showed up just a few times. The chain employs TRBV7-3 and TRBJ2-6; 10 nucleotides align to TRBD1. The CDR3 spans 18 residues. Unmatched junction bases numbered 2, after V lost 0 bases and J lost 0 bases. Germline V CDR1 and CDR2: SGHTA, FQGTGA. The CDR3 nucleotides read TGTGCCAGCAGCTTAACCGGGACAGGGGTCTCTGGGGCCAACGTCCTGACTTTC. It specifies CASSLTGTGVSGANVLTF.

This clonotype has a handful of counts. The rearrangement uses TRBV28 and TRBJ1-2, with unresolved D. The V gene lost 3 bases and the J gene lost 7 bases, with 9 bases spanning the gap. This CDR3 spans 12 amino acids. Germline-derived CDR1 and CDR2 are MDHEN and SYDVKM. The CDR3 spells CASSFRGRGYTF. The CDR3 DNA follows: TGTGCCAGCAGTTTTCGGGGTCGTGGCTACACCTTC.

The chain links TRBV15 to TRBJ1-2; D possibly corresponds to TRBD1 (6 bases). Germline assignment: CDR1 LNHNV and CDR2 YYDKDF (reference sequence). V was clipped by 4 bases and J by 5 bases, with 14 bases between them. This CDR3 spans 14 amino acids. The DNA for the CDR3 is TGTGCCACCAGCAAAACGACAGGTCTATATGGCTACACCTTC. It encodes CATSKTTGLYGYTF. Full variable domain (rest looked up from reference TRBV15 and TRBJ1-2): DAMVIQNPRYQVTQFGKPVTLSCSQTLNHNVMYWYQQKSSQAPKLLFHYYDKDFNNEADTPDNFQSRRPNTSFCFLDIRSPGLGDTAMYLCATSKTTGLYGYTFGSGTRLTVV.

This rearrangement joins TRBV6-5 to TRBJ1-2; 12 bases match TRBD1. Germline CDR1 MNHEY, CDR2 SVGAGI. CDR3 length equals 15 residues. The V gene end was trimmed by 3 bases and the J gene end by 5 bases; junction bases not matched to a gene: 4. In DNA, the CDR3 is TGTGCCAGCAGTTATGCGGGACAGGGGGCGTATGGCTACACCTTC. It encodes CASSYAGQGAYGYTF.

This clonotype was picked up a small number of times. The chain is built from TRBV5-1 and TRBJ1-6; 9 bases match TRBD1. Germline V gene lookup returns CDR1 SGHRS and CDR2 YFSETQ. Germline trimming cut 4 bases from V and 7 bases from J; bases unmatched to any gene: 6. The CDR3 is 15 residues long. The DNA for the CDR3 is TGCGCCAGCAGCCCGGGACAGGGTGTAAATTCACCCCTCCACTTT. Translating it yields CASSPGQGVNSPLHF.

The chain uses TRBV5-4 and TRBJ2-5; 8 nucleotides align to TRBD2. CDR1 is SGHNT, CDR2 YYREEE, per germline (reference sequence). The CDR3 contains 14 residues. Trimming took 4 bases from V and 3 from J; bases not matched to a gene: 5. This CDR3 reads CASSPGLAEETQYF. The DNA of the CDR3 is TGTGCCAGCAGCCCCGGACTAGCCGAAGAGACCCAGTACTTC.

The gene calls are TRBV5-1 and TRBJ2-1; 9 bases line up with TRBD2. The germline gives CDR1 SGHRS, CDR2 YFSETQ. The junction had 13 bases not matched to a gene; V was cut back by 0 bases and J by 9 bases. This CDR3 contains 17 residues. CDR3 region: CASSLGPSGAGPSEQFF. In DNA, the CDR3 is TGCGCCAGCAGCTTGGGCCCTAGCGGGGCGGGGCCCAGTGAGCAGTTCTTC. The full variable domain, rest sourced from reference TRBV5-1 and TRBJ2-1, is KAGVTQTPRYLIKTRGQQVTLSCSPISGHRSVSWYQQTPGQGLQFLFEYFSETQRNKGNFPGRFSGRQFSNSRSEMNVSTLELGDSALYLCASSLGPSGAGPSEQFFGPGTRLTVL.

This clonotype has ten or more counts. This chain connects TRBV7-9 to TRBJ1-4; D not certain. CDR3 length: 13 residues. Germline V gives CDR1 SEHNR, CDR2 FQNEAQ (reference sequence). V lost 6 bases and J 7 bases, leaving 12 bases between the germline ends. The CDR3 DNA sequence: TGTGCCAGCAGGCGGGATCGGGGTGAAAAACTGTTTTTT. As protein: CASRRDRGEKLFF.

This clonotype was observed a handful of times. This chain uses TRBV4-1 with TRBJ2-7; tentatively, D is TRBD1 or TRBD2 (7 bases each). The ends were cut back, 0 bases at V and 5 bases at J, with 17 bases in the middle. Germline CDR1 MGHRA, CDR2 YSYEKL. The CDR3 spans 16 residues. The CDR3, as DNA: TGCGCCAGCAGCCAAGATCCGGGGAGGGGGCTGGACGAGCAGTACTTC. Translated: CASSQDPGRGLDEQYF.

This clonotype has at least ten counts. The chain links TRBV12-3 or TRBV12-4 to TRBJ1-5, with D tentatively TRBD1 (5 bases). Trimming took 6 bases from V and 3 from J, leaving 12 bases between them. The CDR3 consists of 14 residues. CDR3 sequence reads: CASRGGSDNQPQHF. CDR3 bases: TGTGCCAGCAGGGGGGGGAGTGACAATCAGCCCCAGCATTTT.

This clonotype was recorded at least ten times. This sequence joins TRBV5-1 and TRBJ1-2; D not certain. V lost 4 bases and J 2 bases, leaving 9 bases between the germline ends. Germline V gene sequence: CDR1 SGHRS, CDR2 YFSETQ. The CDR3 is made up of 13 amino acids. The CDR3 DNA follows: TGCGCCAGCAGCCCCCCAGGCAACTATGGCTACACCTTC. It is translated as CASSPPGNYGYTF.

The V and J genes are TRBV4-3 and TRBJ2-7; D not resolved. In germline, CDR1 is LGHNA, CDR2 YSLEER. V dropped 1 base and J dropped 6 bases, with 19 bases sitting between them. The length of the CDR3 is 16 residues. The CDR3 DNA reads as TGCGCCAGCAGCCAAGGGTATGGCAGCGTTTTTCGCGAGCAGTACTTC. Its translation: CASSQGYGSVFREQYF.

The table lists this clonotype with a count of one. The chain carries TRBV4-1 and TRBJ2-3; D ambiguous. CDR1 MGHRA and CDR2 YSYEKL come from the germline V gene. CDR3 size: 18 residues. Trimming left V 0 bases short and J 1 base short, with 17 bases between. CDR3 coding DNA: TGCGCCAGCAGCCAAGACGACCGGCCCGACATAGGCACAGATACGCAGTATTTT. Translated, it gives CASSQDDRPDIGTDTQYF.

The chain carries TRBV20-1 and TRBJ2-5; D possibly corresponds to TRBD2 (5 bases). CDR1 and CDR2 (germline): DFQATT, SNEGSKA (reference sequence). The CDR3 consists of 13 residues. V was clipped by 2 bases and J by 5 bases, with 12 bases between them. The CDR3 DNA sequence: TGCAGTGCTAGACGGGGAATAGTTGAGACCCAGTACTTC. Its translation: CSARRGIVETQYF.

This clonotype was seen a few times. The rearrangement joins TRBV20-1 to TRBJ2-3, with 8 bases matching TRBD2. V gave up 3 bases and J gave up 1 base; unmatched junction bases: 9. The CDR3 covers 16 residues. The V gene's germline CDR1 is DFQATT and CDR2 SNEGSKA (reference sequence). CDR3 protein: CSASGRGGRGTDTQYF. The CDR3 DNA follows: TGCAGTGCTAGTGGCCGGGGGGGCCGAGGCACAGATACGCAGTATTTT.

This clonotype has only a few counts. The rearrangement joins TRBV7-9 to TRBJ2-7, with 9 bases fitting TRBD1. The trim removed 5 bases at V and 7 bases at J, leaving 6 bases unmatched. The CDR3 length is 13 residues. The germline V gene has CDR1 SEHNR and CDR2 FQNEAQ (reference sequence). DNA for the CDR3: TGTGCCAGCAGCGGGGACAGGGTAGGAGAGCAGTACTTC. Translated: CASSGDRVGEQYF.

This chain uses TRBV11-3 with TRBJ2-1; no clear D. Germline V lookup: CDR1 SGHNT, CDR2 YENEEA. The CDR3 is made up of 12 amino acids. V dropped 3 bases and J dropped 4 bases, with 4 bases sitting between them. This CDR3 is CASSFDYNEQFF. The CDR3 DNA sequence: TGTGCCAGCAGCTTTGATTACAATGAGCAGTTCTTC.

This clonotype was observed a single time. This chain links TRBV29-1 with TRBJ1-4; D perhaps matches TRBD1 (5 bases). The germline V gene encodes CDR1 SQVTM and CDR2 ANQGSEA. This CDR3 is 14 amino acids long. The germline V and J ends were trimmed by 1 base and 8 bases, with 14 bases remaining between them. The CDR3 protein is CSVEGGGFGEKLFF. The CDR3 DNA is TGCAGCGTTGAAGGGGGGGGTTTTGGCGAAAAACTGTTTTTT.

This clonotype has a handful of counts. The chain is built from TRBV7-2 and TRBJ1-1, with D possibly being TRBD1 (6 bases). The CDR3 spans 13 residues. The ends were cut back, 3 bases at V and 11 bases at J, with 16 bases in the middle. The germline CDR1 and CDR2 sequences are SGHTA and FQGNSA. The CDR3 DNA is TGTGCCAGCAGCTTTTCAGGGGTCGGTTGGGCTTTCTTT. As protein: CASSFSGVGWAFF.

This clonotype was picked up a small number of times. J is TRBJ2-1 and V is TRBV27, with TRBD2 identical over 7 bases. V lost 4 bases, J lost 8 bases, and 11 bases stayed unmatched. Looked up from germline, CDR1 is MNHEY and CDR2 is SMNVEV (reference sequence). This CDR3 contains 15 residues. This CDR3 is CASSSSWGGWDEQFF. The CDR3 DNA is TGTGCCAGCAGTTCCAGTTGGGGGGGGTGGGATGAGCAGTTCTTC.

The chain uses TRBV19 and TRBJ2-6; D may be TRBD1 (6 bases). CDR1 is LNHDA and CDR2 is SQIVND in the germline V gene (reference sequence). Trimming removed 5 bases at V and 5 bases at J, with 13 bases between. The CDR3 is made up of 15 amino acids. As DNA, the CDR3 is TGTGCCAGTAGTCCCCGTGGGGGCCGGGCCAACGTCCTGACTTTC. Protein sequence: CASSPRGGRANVLTF.

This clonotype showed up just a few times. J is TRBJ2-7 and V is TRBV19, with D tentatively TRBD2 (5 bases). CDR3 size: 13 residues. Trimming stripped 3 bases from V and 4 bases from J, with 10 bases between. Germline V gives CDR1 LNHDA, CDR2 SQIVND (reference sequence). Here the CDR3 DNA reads TGTGCCAGTAGTATCCGGGAATCTTACGAGCAGTACTTC. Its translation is CASSIRESYEQYF.

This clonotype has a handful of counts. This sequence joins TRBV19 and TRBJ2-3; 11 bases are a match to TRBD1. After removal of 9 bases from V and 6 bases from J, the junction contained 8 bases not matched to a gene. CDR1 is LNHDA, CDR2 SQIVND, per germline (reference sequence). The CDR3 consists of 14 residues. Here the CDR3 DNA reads TGTGCCAGCTCCGGGACAGGGGGTTGGGATACGCAGTATTTT. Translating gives CASSGTGGWDTQYF.

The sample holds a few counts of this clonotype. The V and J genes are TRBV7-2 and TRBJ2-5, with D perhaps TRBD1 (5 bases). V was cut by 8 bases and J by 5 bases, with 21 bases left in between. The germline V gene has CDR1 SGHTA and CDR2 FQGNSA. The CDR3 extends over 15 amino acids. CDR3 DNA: TGTGCCAGCGCCCATAGGGGCGGTAAGGGTGAGACCCAGTACTTC. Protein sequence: CASAHRGGKGETQYF.

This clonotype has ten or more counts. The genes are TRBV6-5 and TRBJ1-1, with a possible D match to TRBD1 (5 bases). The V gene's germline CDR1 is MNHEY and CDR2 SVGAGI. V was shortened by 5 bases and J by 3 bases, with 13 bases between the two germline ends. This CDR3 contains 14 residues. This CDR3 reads CASSNPGTYTEAFF. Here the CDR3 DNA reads TGTGCCAGCAGTAACCCAGGGACCTACACTGAAGCTTTCTTT.

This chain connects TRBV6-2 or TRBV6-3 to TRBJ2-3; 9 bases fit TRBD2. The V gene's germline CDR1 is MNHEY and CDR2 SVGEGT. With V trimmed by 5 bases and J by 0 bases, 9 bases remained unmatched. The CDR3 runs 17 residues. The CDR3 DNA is TGTGCCAGCAGTCACACTAGCGGGCGACCTAGCACAGATACGCAGTATTTT. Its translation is CASSHTSGRPSTDTQYF.

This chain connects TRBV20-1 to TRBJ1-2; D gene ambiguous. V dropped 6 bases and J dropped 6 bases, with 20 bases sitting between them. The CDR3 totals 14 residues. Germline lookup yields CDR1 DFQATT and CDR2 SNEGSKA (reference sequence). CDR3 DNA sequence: TGCAGTGCAAAAAGTCGGGGAGTGTTGGATGGCTACACCTTC. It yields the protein CSAKSRGVLDGYTF.

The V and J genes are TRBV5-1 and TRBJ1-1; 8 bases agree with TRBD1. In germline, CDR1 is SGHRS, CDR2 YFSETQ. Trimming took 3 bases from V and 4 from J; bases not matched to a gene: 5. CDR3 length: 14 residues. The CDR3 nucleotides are TGCGCCAGCAGCTCCGACAGGGGTGTCACTGAAGCTTTCTTT. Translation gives CASSSDRGVTEAFF.

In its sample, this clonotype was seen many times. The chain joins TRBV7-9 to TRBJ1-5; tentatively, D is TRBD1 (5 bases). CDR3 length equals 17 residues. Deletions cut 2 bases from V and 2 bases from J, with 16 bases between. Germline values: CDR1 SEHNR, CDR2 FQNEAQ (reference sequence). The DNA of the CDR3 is TGTGCCAGCAGCTTATACAATTATGGGGGGGGCAATCAGCCCCAGCATTTT. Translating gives CASSLYNYGGGNQPQHF.

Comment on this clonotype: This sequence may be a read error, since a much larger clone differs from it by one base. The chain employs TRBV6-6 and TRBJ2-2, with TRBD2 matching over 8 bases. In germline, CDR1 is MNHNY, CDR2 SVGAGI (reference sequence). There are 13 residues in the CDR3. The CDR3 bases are TGTGCCAGCAGTTTTCAAATTAGCGGGGAGCTGTTATTT. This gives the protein CASSFQISGELLF.